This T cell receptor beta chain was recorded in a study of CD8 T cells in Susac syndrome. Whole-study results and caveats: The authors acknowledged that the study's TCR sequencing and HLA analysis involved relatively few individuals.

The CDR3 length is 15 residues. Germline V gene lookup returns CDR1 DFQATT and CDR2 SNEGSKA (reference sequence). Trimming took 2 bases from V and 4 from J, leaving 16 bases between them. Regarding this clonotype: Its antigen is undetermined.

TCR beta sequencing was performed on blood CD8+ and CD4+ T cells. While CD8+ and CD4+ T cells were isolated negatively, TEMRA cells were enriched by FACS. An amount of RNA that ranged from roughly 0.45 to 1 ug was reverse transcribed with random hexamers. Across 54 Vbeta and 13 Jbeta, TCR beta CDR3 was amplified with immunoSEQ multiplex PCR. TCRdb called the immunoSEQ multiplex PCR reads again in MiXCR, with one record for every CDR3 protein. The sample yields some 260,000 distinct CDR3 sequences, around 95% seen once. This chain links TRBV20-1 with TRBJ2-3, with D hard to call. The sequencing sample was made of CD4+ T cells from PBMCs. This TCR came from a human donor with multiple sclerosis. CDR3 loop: CSARNDLTVSDTQYF. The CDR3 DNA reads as TGCAGTGCTAGAAACGACCTCACGGTATCAGATACGCAGTATTTT.